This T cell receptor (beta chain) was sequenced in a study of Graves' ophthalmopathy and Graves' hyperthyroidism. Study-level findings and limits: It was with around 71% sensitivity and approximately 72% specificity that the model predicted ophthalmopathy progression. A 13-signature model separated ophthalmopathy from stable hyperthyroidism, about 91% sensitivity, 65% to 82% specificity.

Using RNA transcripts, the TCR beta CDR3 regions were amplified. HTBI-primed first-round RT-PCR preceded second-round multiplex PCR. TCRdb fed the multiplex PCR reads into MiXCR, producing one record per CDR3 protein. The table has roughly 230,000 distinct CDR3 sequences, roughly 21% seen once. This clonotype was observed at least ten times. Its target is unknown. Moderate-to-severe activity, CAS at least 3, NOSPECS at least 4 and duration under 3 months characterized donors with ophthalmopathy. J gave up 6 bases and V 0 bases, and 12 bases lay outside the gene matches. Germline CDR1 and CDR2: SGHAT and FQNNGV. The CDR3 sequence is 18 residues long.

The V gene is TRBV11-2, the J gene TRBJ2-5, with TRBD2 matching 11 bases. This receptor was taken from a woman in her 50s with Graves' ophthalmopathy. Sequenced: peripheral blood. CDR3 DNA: TGTGCCAGCAGCTTAGATACTAGCGGGAGAGCTTGGGGGAAGACCCAGTACTTC. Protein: CASSLDTSGRAWGKTQYF.